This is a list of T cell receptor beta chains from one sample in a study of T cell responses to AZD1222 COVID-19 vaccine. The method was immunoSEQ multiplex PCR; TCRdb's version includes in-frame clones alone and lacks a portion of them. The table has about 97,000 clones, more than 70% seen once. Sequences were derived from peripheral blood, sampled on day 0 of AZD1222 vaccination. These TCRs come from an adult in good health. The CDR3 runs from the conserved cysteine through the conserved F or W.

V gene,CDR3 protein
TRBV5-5,CASSASGGNYGYTF
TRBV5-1,CASSLGQGARGYTF
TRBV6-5,CASSGQEDTEAFF
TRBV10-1,CASSDPHRDGSNTEAFF
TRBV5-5,CASSLGPTETQYF
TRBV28,CASSFELQTLTDTQYF
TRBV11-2,CASSPDTGASTEAFF
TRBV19,CASQPGRYSNQPQHF
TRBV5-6,CASSSTSEQFF
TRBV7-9,CASSFPVVAGNTIYF
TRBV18,CASSPTGDGYTF
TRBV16,CASSPSMAGRDTDTQYF
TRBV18,CASSLRTGKSDTQYF
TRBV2,CASRQGTGGYGEQYF
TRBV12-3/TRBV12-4,CASTEAGGGYTF
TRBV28,CASSYGETQYF
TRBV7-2,CASSLVTGTEAFF
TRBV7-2,CASSLGQGRNNSPLHF
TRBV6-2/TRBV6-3,CASSYARTGELFF
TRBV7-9,CASRSTGVAGEAFF
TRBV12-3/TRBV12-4,CASSKENYGYTF
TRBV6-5,CASSYSRTGKAFF
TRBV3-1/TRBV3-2,CASSHRLAGMAGELFF
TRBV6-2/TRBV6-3,CASSYPWGGNTEAFF
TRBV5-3,CARSLGTGEECTEAFF
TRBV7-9,CASSFDRDLTGYTF
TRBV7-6,CASSLEWQGTYNEQFF
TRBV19,CASIGFTEAFF
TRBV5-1,CASSLVGGVGEKLFF
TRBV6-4,CASSSGPGSPTGELFF
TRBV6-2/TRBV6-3,CASSYAGQGSSAQPQHF
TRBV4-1,CASSREKTNTGELFF
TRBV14,CASSQVLWAQKETQYF
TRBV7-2,CASSLGDRRSTEAFF
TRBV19,CASSIGSTEAFF
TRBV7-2,CASSLGLAASYEQYF
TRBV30,CAWNPGGWGGYTF
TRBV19,CASSMVDSNQPQHF
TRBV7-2,CASSPGRETQYF
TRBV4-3,CASSQDPQTVYEQYF
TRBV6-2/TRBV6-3,CASSRQGSQETQYF
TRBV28,CASSLDLNYGYTF
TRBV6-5,CASSYEGTEAFF
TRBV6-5,CASSYSGGPGYTF
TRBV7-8,CASSLERRNGETQYF
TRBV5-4,CASSPLSNSPLHF
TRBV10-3,CATGLAGTSYEQYF
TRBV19,CASSTWTSGGTDTQYF
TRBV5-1,CASSSGGLETQYF
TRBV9,CASSAEGLRGPYNEQFF